Presented here are 12 T cell receptor beta chains from one specimen sequenced in a study of blood T cell repertoires in COVID-19. Sequencing used immunoSEQ multiplex PCR; TCRdb keeps in-frame clones, though not all of them. There are 200,000 to 300,000 clones in the sample; approximately 86% occur only once, and around 7.2% lies in the top ten. The sequencing sample was made of peripheral blood. Receptor source: a man aged 60 to 75 who had recovered from COVID-19.

In this sample, this clone turned up once. The V and J genes are TRBV6-5 and TRBJ1-1; D gene uncertain. Germline values: CDR1 MNHEY, CDR2 SVGAGI. Trimming left V 5 bases short and J 5 bases short, with 12 bases between. This CDR3 contains 13 residues. The CDR3 region has the DNA TGTGCCAGCAGTCGCCTGGTGAGGACTGAAGCTTTCTTT. Translation gives CASSRLVRTEAFF.

The chain combines TRBV30 with TRBJ2-3; tentatively, D is TRBD2 (6 bases). Germline V gene data show CDR1 as GTSNPN and CDR2 as SVGIG (reference sequence). V was clipped by 2 bases and J by 6 bases, with 18 bases between them. This CDR3 region has 15 residues. CDR3 in DNA: TGTGCCTGGAGTCCCGGGACTGGGTCTTTTGATACGCAGTATTTT. It yields the protein CAWSPGTGSFDTQYF.

The chain is built from TRBV7-9 and TRBJ1-3, with D possibly being TRBD1 (5 bases). Trimming left V 2 bases short and J 4 bases short, with 12 bases between. This CDR3 comprises 15 residues. Germline CDR1 is SEHNR and CDR2 is FQNEAQ (reference sequence). The CDR3 DNA reads TGTGCCAGCAGCTTAAATGCAGGGCCGGGAAACACCATATATTTT. Its protein is CASSLNAGPGNTIYF.

J is TRBJ1-4 and V is TRBV5-1; weak D call: TRBD1 (5 bases). The V gene lost 4 bases and the J gene lost 8 bases, with 15 bases spanning the gap. The CDR3 is made up of 14 amino acids. Germline V CDR1 and CDR2: SGHRS, YFSETQ. The CDR3 DNA is TGCGCCAGCAGCCGGACAACGGCGGGGGAAAAACTGTTTTTT. Protein product: CASSRTTAGEKLFF.

This clone was picked up one time. The chain couples TRBV15 to TRBJ2-7; TRBD2 matches at 8 bases. The germline V gene encodes CDR1 LNHNV and CDR2 YYDKDF (reference sequence). Trimming removed 0 bases from V and 5 bases from J; junction bases left unmatched: 12. The CDR3 totals 17 residues. The CDR3 reads CATSRDKPPGLVNEQYF. CDR3 DNA: TGTGCCACCAGCAGAGATAAGCCTCCGGGACTAGTAAACGAGCAGTACTTC.

This clone has a single count. The gene calls are TRBV19 and TRBJ1-3; D uncertain. The V and J ends lost 10 bases and 2 bases respectively, with 12 bases between them. CDR3 length: 13 residues. The germline V gene has CDR1 LNHDA and CDR2 SQIVND (reference sequence). In DNA form, the CDR3 reads TGTGCCACCGCCGGAGCACCTGGAAACACCATATATTTT. Protein: CATAGAPGNTIYF.

The chain combines TRBV7-2 with TRBJ2-3; 9 bases are a match to TRBD2. The germline gives CDR1 SGHTA, CDR2 FQGNSA. The J segment lost 7 bases and the V segment lost 5 bases, leaving 10 bases of the junction unmatched. This CDR3 is built from 15 residues. The CDR3 spells CASSPQSGGTYTQYF. The CDR3 nucleotides are TGTGCCAGCAGCCCCCAGAGCGGGGGGACATATACGCAGTATTTT.

The chain recombines TRBV11-2 with TRBJ1-2; 10 nucleotides match TRBD1. V shed 6 bases, J shed 4 bases, and the junction held 5 bases outside the gene matches. Germline CDR1 SGHAT, CDR2 FQNNGV. This CDR3 spans 14 amino acids. CDR3 coding DNA: TGTGCCAGCAGGACAGGGGGCGTTGGCTATGGCTACACCTTC. It translates to CASRTGGVGYGYTF.

The V call is TRBV6-6, the J call TRBJ2-5; D unclear. This CDR3 has 15 amino acids. V was cut by 1 base and J by 1 base, with 10 bases left in between. Germline V gene lookup returns CDR1 MNHNY and CDR2 SVGAGI (reference sequence). The CDR3 coding sequence is TGTGCCAGCAGTTACTACCGCGGCCCCCAAGAGACCCAGTACTTC. Translation gives CASSYYRGPQETQYF.

The chain joins TRBV19 to TRBJ1-6; TRBD1 is a possible D gene (5 bases). Trimming cost V 3 bases and J 8 bases, with 11 bases left between them. The CDR3 spans 14 residues. Per germline, CDR1 LNHDA and CDR2 SQIVND (reference sequence). CDR3 in DNA: TGTGCCAGTAGTATTCAGGGTGTGGATTCACCCCTCCACTTT. Its protein product is CASSIQGVDSPLHF.

This chain uses TRBV6-2 or TRBV6-3 with TRBJ1-1; the D gene is possibly TRBD1 (6 bases). The CDR3 contains 16 residues. V was pared by 2 bases and J by 3 bases, with 16 bases between. Germline V CDR1 and CDR2: MNHEY, SVGEGT. The CDR3 sequence is CASSYQLGAGDTEAFF. The CDR3 nucleotides are TGTGCCAGCAGTTACCAACTGGGGGCAGGAGACACTGAAGCTTTCTTT.

The genes are TRBV18 and TRBJ1-1; no definite D call. The CDR3 runs to 13 residues. In germline, CDR1 is KGHSH, CDR2 LQKENI. V lost 5 bases and J lost 1, with 8 bases in between. DNA for the CDR3: TGTGCCAGCTCAGAGTCCAAGAACACTGAAGCTTTCTTT. Protein sequence: CASSESKNTEAFF.